The next 24 T cell receptor beta chains were all read from a single sample in a study of T cells after yellow fever vaccination. A single record per CDR3 protein comes from TCRdb applying MiXCR to the 5' RACE reads. The profile covers 500,000 to 650,000 distinct CDR3 sequences, with 12% appearing a single time and about 15% taken by the ten largest. This specimen consisted of PBMCs, obtained on the day of the yellow fever booster vaccination. All receptors come from a man aged 25-40 years who received the YFV17D yellow fever vaccine.

This clonotype was seen only a few times. The gene calls are TRBV20-1 and TRBJ2-7; TRBD2 aligns across 7 bases. V trimming: 6 bases; J trimming: 4 bases; junction bases outside the gene matches: 12. CDR1 DFQATT and CDR2 SNEGSKA come from the germline V gene (reference sequence). The CDR3 is made up of 14 amino acids. The CDR3 DNA follows: TGCAGTGCCCGAACTGGCGGGAGAGTGTACGAGCAGTACTTC. Its protein product is CSARTGGRVYEQYF.

This clonotype was seen a handful of times. The CDR3 reads CATSRGLDGNTIYF. The CDR3 DNA sequence: TGTGCCACCAGCAGGGGTCTGGACGGAAACACCATATATTTT. The V and J genes are TRBV15 and TRBJ1-3; D is undetermined. This CDR3 contains 14 residues. Germline CDR1 reads LNHNV; CDR2 reads YYDKDF (reference sequence). With 3 bases removed from V and 4 bases from J, the gap between germline ends came to 10 bases.

The chain employs TRBV3-1 and TRBJ1-6, with 7 bases identical to TRBD1. Germline lookup yields CDR1 LGHDT and CDR2 YNNKEL (reference sequence). Trimming at V came to 2 bases and at J to 8 bases, leaving 0 bases not matched to a gene. The CDR3 runs to 13 residues. CDR3 in DNA: TGTGCCAGCAGCCAACAGGGGGATTCACCCCTCCACTTT. This translates into CASSQQGDSPLHF.

This clonotype occurred many times. The chain carries TRBV20-1 and TRBJ2-7; 9 bases match TRBD2. Germline CDR1 DFQATT, CDR2 SNEGSKA (reference sequence). The CDR3 extends over 14 amino acids. V shed 6 bases and J 3 bases; nucleotides not matched to a gene: 9. The CDR3 protein is CSAPTSGPIYEQYF. CDR3 bases: TGCAGTGCGCCCACTAGCGGGCCGATCTACGAGCAGTACTTC.

This clonotype has only a few counts. The CDR3: CSVRQSEKLFF. Here the CDR3 DNA reads TGCAGCGTTCGACAGAGTGAAAAACTGTTTTTT. J is TRBJ1-4 and V is TRBV29-1, with a tentative D call TRBD1 (5 bases). Germline V gene sequence: CDR1 SQVTM, CDR2 ANQGSEA. V was shortened by 5 bases and J by 7 bases, with 8 bases between the two germline ends. CDR3 length: 11 amino acids.

The chain uses TRBV20-1 and TRBJ1-5; D not resolved. With 0 bases removed from V and 4 bases from J, the gap between germline ends came to 13 bases. The germline CDR1 and CDR2 sequences are DFQATT and SNEGSKA (reference sequence). The CDR3 has 15 amino acids. Here the CDR3 DNA reads TGCAGTGCTAGAGATAAGGGAGACCATAATCAGCCCCAGCATTTT. It codes for CSARDKGDHNQPQHF.

The DNA of the CDR3 is TGCAGCGTCTGGGATGGGCCCGGGGCCGAAAGGGGAGATACGCAGTATTTT. This sequence encodes CSVWDGPGAERGDTQYF. The rearrangement uses TRBV29-1 and TRBJ2-3; the D call may be TRBD1 or TRBD2 (5 bases each). Per germline, CDR1 SQVTM and CDR2 ANQGSEA. The CDR3 is made up of 17 amino acids. Trimming left V 6 bases short and J 5 bases short, with 27 bases between.

The sample holds a few counts of this clonotype. This chain uses TRBV5-4 with TRBJ2-4; 11 bases match TRBD1. V dropped 4 bases and J dropped 8; count of bases not matched to a gene: 8. Germline V gene lookup returns CDR1 SGHNT and CDR2 YYREEE (reference sequence). This CDR3 spans 15 amino acids. CDR3 protein: CASSPSPGQGDIQYF. CDR3 sequence (DNA): TGTGCCAGCAGCCCTAGCCCGGGACAGGGGGACATTCAGTACTTC.

This clonotype was counted a few times. J is TRBJ2-7 and V is TRBV7-2; maybe TRBD2 (5 bases). This CDR3 comprises 12 residues. Germline CDR1 SGHTA, CDR2 FQGNSA. V shed 1 base and J shed 6 bases, with 7 bases lying between them. As DNA, the CDR3 is TGTGCCAGCAGCTTAGTCGGGATCGAGCAGTACTTC. Its protein is CASSLVGIEQYF.

This rearrangement joins TRBV5-1 to TRBJ2-1; 9 positions agree with TRBD2. The CDR3 is made up of 18 amino acids. Germline CDR1 SGHRS, CDR2 YFSETQ. The trim removed 4 bases at V and 0 bases at J, leaving 11 bases unmatched. This chain's CDR3 is CASSQKGTSWSSYNEQFF. The CDR3, as DNA: TGCGCCAGCAGCCAGAAGGGGACTAGCTGGAGCTCCTACAATGAGCAGTTCTTC.

The genes are TRBV27 and TRBJ2-7; 11 nucleotides agree with TRBD2. Trimming removed 6 bases from V and 6 bases from J; junction bases left unmatched: 13. This CDR3 region has 16 residues. Germline CDR1 MNHEY, CDR2 SMNVEV (reference sequence). The CDR3 sequence is CASSSAIAGGPLEQYF. CDR3 sequence (DNA): TGTGCCAGCAGCTCAGCGATAGCGGGAGGGCCGCTCGAGCAGTACTTC.

The chain has TRBV7-8 and TRBJ2-5, with TRBD1 matching 9 bases. V lost 2 bases and J lost 5; bases outside the gene matches: 6. Germline CDR1 and CDR2: SGHVS and FQNEAQ. This CDR3 is 15 amino acids long. The CDR3, as DNA: TGTGCCAGCAGCTTATGGGGACAGGGACGCGAGACCCAGTACTTC. This gives the protein CASSLWGQGRETQYF.

This clonotype was recorded once. An end of the junction differs from the germline gene, which may be a read error. The J gene is TRBJ2-7, the V gene TRBV12-3 or TRBV12-4; D not certain. This CDR3 has 12 amino acids. CDR3 bases: TGTGCCAGCAGTCCGAGCTCCTGCGAGCAGTACTTC. Residues: CASSPSSCEQYF.

J is TRBJ2-3 and V is TRBV11-1; D not resolved. The CDR3 totals 18 residues. The germline CDR1 and CDR2 sequences are SGHAT and FQDESV (reference sequence). With 1 base removed from V and 5 bases from J, the gap between germline ends came to 22 bases. The CDR3 DNA sequence: TGTGCCAGCAGCTTAGTGGGCGGTTATGGTTTCATTGAAGATACGCAGTATTTT. This sequence encodes CASSLVGGYGFIEDTQYF.

This clonotype came up a few times. The rearrangement joins TRBV7-3 to TRBJ2-3, with 12 bases aligning to TRBD2. The ends lost 5 bases at V and 4 bases at J; junction bases unmatched: 7. This CDR3 contains 16 residues. Germline CDR1 SGHTA, CDR2 FQGTGA. In DNA form, the CDR3 reads TGTGCCAGCAGCCCCGGACTAGCGGGAAGGTCAGATACGCAGTATTTT. It codes for CASSPGLAGRSDTQYF. The whole variable domain, remainder taken from reference TRBV7-3 and TRBJ2-3, is GAGVSQTPSNKVTEKGKYVELRCDPISGHTALYWYRQSLGQGPEFLIYFQGTGAADDSGLPNDRFFAVRPEGSVSTLKIQRTERGDSAVYLCASSPGLAGRSDTQYFGPGTRLTVL.

In its sample, this clonotype was seen a few times. V gene TRBV11-2 combines with J gene TRBJ2-1, with D possibly TRBD2 on 6 matching bases. V lost 5 bases to trimming and J lost 0 bases, with 17 bases between them. Germline V gene data show CDR1 as SGHAT and CDR2 as FQNNGV. This CDR3 region has 17 residues. The CDR3 spells CASSPSTLASSYNEQFF. CDR3 DNA: TGTGCCAGCAGCCCGTCCACCCTAGCGTCCTCCTACAATGAGCAGTTCTTC. The whole variable domain, remainder taken from reference TRBV11-2 and TRBJ2-1, is EAGVAQSPRYKIIEKRQSVAFWCNPISGHATLYWYQQILGQGPKLLIQFQNNGVVDDSQLPKDRFSAERLKGVDSTLKIQPAKLEDSAVYLCASSPSTLASSYNEQFFGPGTRLTVL.

In its sample, this clonotype was seen a few times. This chain connects TRBV14 to TRBJ2-7; possibly TRBD2 for D (6 bases). The CDR3 has 12 residues. Germline V gene lookup returns CDR1 SGHDN and CDR2 FVKESK. V dropped 5 bases and J dropped 8 bases, with 13 bases sitting between them. CDR3 region: CASSSLGLQQYF. Here the CDR3 DNA reads TGTGCCAGCAGCTCCCTGGGACTTCAGCAGTACTTC.

This clonotype was seen many times. The chain links TRBV20-1 to TRBJ2-1; TRBD2 matches 10 bases. This CDR3 region has 14 residues. The trim removed 5 bases at V and 7 bases at J, leaving 8 bases unmatched. Germline V gene data show CDR1 as DFQATT and CDR2 as SNEGSKA (reference sequence). CDR3 loop: CSADRLAGPNEQFF. The CDR3 bases are TGCAGTGCTGACAGACTAGCGGGCCCGAATGAGCAGTTCTTC.

This clonotype was observed a few times. The chain employs TRBV24-1 and TRBJ2-1, with D tentatively TRBD2 (6 bases). This CDR3 has 14 amino acids. Looked up from germline, CDR1 is KGHDR and CDR2 is SFDVKD. V lost 0 bases and J 6 bases, leaving 8 bases between the germline ends. The CDR3 here is CATSDLVGGNEQFF. CDR3 DNA: TGTGCCACCAGTGATTTGGTGGGGGGCAATGAGCAGTTCTTC.

This clonotype was counted a few times. J is TRBJ2-7 and V is TRBV12-3 or TRBV12-4; 12 nucleotides line up with TRBD2. The V and J ends lost 6 bases and 4 bases, in that order; junction bases with no gene match: 4. This CDR3 spans 14 amino acids. In DNA, the CDR3 is TGTGCCAGCAGGAAACTAGCGGGAGGTTACGAGCAGTACTTC. Translation gives CASRKLAGGYEQYF.

This clonotype was detected only a few times. The V and J genes are TRBV20-1 and TRBJ2-1; a weak D match, TRBD2 (6 bases). The CDR3 extends over 17 amino acids. Per germline, CDR1 DFQATT and CDR2 SNEGSKA (reference sequence). The V end lost 0 bases, the J end lost 0 bases, and 15 bases lay between the germline ends. The CDR3 nucleotides read TGCAGTGCTAGAGAATCTGTGGTGACTAGCTCCTACAATGAGCAGTTCTTC. Protein product: CSARESVVTSSYNEQFF.

The V and J genes are TRBV21-1 and TRBJ1-2. TRBV21-1 has pseudogene status. This CDR3 has 12 residues. The CDR3 spells CASSPRASGYTF. In DNA, the CDR3 is TGTGCCAGCAGCCCAAGGGCCTCTGGCTACACCTTC.

Only a few counts were recorded for this clonotype. The rearrangement joins TRBV20-1 to TRBJ1-3, with D perhaps TRBD1 (5 bases). This CDR3 spans 15 amino acids. Deletions cut 3 bases from V and 0 bases from J, with 12 bases between. Germline CDR1 DFQATT, CDR2 SNEGSKA (reference sequence). CDR3 in amino acids: CSASRQRPSGNTIYF. The CDR3 bases are TGCAGTGCTAGTCGACAGAGGCCCTCTGGAAACACCATATATTTT.

The J gene is TRBJ2-7, the V gene TRBV30; possibly TRBD2 for D (6 bases). With 0 bases removed from V and 2 bases from J, the gap between germline ends came to 17 bases. From germline, CDR1 is GTSNPN and CDR2 SVGIG (reference sequence). This CDR3 contains 16 residues. This CDR3 is CAWSVREDWPPYEQYF. The DNA of the CDR3 is TGTGCCTGGAGTGTAAGGGAGGACTGGCCCCCCTACGAGCAGTACTTC.